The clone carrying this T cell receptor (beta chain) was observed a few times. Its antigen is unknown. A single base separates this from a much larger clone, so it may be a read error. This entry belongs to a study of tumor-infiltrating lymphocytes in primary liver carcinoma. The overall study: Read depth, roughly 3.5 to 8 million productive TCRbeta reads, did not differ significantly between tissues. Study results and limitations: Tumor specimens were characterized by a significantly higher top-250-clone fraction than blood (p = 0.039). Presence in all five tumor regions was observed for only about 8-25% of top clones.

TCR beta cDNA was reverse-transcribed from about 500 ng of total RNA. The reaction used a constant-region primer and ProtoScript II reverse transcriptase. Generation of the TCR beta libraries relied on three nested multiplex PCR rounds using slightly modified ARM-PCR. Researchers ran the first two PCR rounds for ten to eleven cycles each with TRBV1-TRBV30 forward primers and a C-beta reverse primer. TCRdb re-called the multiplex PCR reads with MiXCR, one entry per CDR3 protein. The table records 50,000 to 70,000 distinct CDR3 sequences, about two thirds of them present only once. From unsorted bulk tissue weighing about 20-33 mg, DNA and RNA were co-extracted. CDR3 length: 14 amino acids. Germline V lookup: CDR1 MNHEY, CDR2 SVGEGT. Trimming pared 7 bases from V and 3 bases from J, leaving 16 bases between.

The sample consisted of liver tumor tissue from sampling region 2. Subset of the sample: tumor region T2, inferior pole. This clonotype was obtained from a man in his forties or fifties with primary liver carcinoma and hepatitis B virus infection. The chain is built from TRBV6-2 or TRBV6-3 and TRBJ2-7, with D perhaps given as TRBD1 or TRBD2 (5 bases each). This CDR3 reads CASKRLQEDYEQYF. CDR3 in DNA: TGTGCCAGCAAAAGACTACAGGAGGACTACGAGCAGTACTTC.